The present TCR beta chain was sequenced within a study of blood T cells in healthy people across ages. Together with a sample-barcoded 5' primer, a J-beta primer mix was included in a second PCR lasting about 6 to 11 cycles. TCRdb re-called the 5' RACE reads through MiXCR, storing one row per CDR3 protein. The sample records fewer than 800,000 distinct CDR3 sequences, roughly 30% being singletons. The authors drew 8 to 10 milliliters of peripheral blood from each donor. With respect to this clonotype: The antigen is not known.

Whole-study results and caveats: There were more naive CD4+ cells and higher diversity in long-lived donors than in aged donors. PBMCs were not sorted, which prevented a conclusive comparison of naive versus antigen-experienced cells. TCR beta diversity per million T cells fell roughly linearly with age.

Germline-derived CDR1 and CDR2 are SGHTA and FQGNSA. The CDR3 runs 15 residues. The ends were cut back, 3 bases at V and 4 bases at J, with 13 bases in the middle. V gene TRBV7-2 combines with J gene TRBJ2-4; D is possibly TRBD2 (7 bases). The sample consisted of blood. The source is a woman of 80 years or more in good health. CDR3 DNA sequence: TGTGCCAGCAGCTTGGGGGGGCTGGGGAAAAACATTCAGTACTTC. This codes for CASSLGGLGKNIQYF. The variable domain in full, with the rest retrieved from reference TRBV7-2 and TRBJ2-4, is GAGVSQSPSNKVTEKGKDVELRCDPISGHTALYWYRQSLGQGLEFLIYFQGNSAPDKSGLPSDRFSAERTGGSVSTLTIQRTQQEDSAVYLCASSLGGLGKNIQYFGAGTRLSVL.